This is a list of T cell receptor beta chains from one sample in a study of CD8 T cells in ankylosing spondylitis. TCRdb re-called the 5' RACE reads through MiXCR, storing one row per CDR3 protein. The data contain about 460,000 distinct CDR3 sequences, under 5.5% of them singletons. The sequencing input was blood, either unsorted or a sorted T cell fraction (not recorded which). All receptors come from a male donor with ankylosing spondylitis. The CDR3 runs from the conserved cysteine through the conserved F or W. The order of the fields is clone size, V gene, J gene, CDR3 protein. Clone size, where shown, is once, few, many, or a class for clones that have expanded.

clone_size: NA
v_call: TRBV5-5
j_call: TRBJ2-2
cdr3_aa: CAMGPGLIGELFF

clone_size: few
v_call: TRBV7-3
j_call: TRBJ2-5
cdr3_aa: CASSSRGQGQETQYF

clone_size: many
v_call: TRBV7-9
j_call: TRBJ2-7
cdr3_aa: CASTRVEGTYEQYF

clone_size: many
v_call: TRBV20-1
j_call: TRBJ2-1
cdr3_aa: CSADGTSAHNEQFF

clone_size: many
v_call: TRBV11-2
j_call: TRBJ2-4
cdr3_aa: CASSWGAKNIQYF

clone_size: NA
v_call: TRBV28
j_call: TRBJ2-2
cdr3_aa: CASSLVGRNTGELFF

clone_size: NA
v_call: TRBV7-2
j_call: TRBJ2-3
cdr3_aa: CASSLVTGGAFTDTQYF

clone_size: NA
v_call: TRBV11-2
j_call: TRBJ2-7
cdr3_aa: CASSPQVWATSGSYEQYF

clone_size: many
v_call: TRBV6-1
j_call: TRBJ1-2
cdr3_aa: CASHPTGFGYGYTF

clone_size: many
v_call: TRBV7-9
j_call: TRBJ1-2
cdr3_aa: CASTDTAFGYTF

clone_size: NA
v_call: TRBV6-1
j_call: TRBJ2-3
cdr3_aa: CASFSLNTDTQYF

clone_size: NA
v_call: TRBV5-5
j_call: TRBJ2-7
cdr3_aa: CASSQLGTGEQYF

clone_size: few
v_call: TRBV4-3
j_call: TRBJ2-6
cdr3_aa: CASSQRWGLGFEGGANVLTF

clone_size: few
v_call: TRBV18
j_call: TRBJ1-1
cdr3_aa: CASSLTGDDTEAFF

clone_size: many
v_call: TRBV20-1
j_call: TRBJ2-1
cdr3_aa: CSAASGDRAYNEQFF

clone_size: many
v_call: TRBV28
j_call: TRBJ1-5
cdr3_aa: CASSLVQGSNQPQHF

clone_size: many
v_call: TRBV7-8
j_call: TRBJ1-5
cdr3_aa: CASSPLDRGRNQPQHF

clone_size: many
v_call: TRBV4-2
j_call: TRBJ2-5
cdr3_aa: CASSQAGVTYPGETQYF

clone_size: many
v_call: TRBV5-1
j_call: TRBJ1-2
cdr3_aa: CASSQSGAGGYTF

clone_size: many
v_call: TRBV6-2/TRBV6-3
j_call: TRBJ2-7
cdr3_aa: CASTTTSGSYEQYF

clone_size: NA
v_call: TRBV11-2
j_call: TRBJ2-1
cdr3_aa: CASGYYNEQFF

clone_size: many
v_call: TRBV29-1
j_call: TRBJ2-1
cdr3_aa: CSVEIGRGSSYNEQFF

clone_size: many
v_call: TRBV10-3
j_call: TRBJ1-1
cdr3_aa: CAIKSEFRTARRRAEAFF

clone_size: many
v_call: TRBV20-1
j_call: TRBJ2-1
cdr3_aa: CSARDRKKPYNEQFF

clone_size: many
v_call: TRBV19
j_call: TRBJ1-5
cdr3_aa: CASSVRGSRQPQHF

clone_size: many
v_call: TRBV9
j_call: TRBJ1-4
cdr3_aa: CASSVHDSPKEKLFF

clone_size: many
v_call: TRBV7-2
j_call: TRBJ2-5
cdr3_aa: CASSPPSSAGEETQYF

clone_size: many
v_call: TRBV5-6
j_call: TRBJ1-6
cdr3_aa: CASSLFGASDSPLHF

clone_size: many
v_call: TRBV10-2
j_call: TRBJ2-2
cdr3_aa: CASSRQGGHTGELFF

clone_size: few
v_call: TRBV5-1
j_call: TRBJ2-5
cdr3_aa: CASSLAGGGQETQYF

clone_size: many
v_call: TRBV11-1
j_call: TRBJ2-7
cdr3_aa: CASSLLDRARRITYEQYF

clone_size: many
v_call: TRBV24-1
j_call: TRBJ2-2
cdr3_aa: CATSDPGGPVTGELFF

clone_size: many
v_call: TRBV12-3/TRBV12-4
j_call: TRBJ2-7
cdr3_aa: CASSLSRDRNYEQYF

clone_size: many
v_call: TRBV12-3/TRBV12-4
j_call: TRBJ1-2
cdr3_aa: CASGRPGFGYTF

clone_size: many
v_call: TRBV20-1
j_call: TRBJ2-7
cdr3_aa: CSAMGGQGTYEQYF

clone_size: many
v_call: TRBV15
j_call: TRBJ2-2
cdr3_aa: CATSLPGQGEKLFF

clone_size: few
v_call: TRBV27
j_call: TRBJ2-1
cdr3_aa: CASSINRDGEQFF